This TCR beta chain originates from a study of human T cells and chemical hapten exposure. General study results and limits: Expanded TCRs formed significantly more large CDR3 similarity clusters than controls.

The trim removed 10 bases at V and 2 bases at J, leaving 10 bases unmatched. The CDR3 is 15 amino acids. Germline lookup yields CDR1 MNHEY and CDR2 SVGEGT. Comments on this clonotype: What it binds is unknown.

As processed by the authors: A typical sample had 100,000 or so TCRs, with about 20,000 to 750,000 overall. TCRdb called the RACE reads again in MiXCR, with one record for every CDR3 protein. The V and J calls and clone size come from TCRdb's table, not from the authors' own analysis. The repertoire has 150,000 to 200,000 distinct CDR3 sequences, 14% of them found once; the top ten carry 1.7%. The time point: patch test 1, 2 weeks after DPC sensitization. The treatment: therapeutic diphenylcyclopropenone sensitization with weekly scalp DPC. Sample: whole blood, taken in connection with sensitization to the hapten diphenylcyclopropenone (DPC). The chain employs TRBV6-2 or TRBV6-3 and TRBJ2-1; 8 nucleotides align to TRBD2. This receptor was identified in a woman aged 25 to 45 with alopecia areata. Some clones in this sample may be carry-over from other donors' samples. CDR3 loop: CATRNPGGPYNEQFF. Here the CDR3 DNA reads TGTGCCACCAGGAACCCGGGGGGGCCCTACAATGAGCAGTTCTTC.